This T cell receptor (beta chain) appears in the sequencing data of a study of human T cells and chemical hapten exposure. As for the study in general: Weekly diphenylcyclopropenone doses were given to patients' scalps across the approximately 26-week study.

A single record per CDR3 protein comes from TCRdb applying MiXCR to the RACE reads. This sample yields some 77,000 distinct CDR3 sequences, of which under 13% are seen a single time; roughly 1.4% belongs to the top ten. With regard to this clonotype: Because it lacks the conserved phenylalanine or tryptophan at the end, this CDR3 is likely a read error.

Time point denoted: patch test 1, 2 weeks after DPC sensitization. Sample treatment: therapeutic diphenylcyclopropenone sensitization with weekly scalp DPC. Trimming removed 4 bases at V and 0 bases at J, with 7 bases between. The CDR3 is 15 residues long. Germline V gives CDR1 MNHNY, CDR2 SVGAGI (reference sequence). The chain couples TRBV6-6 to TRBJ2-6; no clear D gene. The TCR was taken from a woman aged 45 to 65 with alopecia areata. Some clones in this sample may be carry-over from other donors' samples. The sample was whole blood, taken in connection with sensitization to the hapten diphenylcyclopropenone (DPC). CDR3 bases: TGTGCCAGCAGTTCGGCGGACTCTGGGGCCAACGTCCTGACTTTG. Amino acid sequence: CASSSADSGANVLTL.